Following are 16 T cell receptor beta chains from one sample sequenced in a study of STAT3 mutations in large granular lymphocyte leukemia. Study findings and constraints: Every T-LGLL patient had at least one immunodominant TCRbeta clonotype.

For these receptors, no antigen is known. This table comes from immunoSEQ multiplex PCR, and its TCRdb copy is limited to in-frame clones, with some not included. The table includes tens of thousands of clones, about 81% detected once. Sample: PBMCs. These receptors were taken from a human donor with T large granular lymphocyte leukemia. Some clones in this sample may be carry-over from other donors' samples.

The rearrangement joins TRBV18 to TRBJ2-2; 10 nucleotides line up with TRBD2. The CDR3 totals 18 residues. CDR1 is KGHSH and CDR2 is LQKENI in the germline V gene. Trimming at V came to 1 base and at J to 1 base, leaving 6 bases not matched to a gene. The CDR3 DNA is TGTGCCAGCTCACCACGCCCTAGCGGGGGCCTGAACACCGGGGAGCTGTTTTTT. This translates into CASSPRPSGGLNTGELFF.

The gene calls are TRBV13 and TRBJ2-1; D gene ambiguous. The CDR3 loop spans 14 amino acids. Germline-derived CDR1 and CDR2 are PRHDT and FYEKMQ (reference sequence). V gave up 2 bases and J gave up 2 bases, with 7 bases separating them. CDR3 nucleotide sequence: TGTGCCAGCAGCTTACGAGAGGCCTACAATGAGCAGTTCTTC. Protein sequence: CASSLREAYNEQFF.

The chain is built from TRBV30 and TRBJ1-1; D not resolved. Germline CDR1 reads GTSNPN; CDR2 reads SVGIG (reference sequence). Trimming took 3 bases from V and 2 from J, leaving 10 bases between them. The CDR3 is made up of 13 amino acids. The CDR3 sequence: CAWRLVVNTEAFF. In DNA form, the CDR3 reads TGTGCCTGGAGGCTAGTTGTAAACACTGAAGCTTTCTTT.

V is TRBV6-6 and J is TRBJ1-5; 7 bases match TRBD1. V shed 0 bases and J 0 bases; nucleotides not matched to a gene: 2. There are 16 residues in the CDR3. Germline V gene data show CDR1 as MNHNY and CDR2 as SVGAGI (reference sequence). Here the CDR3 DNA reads TGTGCCAGCAGTTACTCCTCAGGGGGTAGCAATCAGCCCCAGCATTTT. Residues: CASSYSSGGSNQPQHF.

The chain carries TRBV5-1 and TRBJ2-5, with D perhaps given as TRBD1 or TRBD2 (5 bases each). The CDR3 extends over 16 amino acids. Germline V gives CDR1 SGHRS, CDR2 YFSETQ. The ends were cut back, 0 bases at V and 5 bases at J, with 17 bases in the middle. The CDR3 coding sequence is TGCGCCAGCAGCTTGGCCGTGGGGGTAGGTGGGGAGACCCAGTACTTC. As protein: CASSLAVGVGGETQYF.

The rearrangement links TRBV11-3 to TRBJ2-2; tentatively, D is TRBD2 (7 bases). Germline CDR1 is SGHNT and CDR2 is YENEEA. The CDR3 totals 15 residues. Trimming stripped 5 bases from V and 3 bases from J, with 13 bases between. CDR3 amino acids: CASSQRGGYTGELFF. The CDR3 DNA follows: TGTGCCAGCAGCCAAAGGGGGGGTTACACCGGGGAGCTGTTTTTT.

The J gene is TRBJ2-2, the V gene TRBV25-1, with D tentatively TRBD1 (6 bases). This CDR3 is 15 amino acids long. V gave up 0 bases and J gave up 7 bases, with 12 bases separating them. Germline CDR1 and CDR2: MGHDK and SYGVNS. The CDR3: CASSEYGGIGGELFF. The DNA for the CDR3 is TGTGCCAGCAGTGAATATGGGGGCATTGGCGGGGAGCTGTTTTTT. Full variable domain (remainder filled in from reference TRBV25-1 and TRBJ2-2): EADIYQTPRYLVIGTGKKITLECSQTMGHDKMYWYQQDPGMELHLIHYSYGVNSTEKGDLSSESTVSRIRTEHFPLTLESARPSHTSQYLCASSEYGGIGGELFFGEGSRLTVL.

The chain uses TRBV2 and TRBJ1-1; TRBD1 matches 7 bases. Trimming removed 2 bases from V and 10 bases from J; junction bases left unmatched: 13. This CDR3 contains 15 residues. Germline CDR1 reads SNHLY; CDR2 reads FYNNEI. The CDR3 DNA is TGTGCCAGCAGTGAACAGGGCAGGGGGGACATTGGAGCTTTCTTT. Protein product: CASSEQGRGDIGAFF.

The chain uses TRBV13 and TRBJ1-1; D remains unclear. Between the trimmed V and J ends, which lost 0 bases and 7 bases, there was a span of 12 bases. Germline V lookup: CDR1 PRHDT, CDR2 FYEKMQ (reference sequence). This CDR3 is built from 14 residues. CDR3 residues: CASSLGWETGEAFF. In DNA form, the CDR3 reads TGTGCCAGCAGCTTAGGCTGGGAGACGGGTGAAGCTTTCTTT.

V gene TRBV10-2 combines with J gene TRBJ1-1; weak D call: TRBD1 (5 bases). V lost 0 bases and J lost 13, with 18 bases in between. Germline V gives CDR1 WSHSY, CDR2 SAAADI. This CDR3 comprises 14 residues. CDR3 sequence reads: CASSESKGTLTGFF. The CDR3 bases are TGCGCCAGCAGTGAGTCGAAGGGGACCCTGACCGGTTTCTTT.

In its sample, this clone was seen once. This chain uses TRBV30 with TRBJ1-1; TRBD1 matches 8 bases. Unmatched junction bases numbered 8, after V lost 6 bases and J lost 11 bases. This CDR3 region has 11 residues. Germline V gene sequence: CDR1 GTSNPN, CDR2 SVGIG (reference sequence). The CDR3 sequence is CACQGARGAFF. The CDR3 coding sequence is TGTGCCTGTCAGGGGGCGCGGGGCGCTTTCTTT.

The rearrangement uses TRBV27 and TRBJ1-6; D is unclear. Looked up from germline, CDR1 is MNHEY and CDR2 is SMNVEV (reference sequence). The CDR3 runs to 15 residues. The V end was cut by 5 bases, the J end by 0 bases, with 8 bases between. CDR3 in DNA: TGTGCCAGCAGTCGAGGGTACTCCTATAATTCACCCCTCCACTTT. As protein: CASSRGYSYNSPLHF.

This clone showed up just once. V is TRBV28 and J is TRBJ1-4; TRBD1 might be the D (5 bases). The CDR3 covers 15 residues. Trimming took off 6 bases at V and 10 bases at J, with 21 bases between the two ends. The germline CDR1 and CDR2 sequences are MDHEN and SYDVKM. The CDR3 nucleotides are TGTGCCAGCAGCGGCCAACAGGACATGAGGGGAAAACTGTTTTTT. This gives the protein CASSGQQDMRGKLFF.

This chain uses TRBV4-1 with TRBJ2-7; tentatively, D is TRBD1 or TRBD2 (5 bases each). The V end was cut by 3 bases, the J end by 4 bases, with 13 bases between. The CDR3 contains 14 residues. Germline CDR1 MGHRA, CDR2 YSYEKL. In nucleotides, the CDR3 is TGCGCCAGCAGCCATCCCGGGGACGGGTACGAGCAGTACTTC. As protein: CASSHPGDGYEQYF.

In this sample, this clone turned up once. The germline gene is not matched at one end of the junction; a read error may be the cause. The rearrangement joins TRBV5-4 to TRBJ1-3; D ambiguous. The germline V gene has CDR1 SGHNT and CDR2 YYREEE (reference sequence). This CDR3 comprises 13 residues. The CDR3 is CASSLPAGDTIYF. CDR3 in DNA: TGTGCCAGCAGCTTGCCTGCTGGAGACACCATATATTTT.

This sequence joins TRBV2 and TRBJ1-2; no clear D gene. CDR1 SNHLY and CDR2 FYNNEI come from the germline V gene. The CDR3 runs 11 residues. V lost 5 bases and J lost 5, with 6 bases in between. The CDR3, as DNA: TGTGCCAGCAGTAGGGAGTATGGCTACACCTTC. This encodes CASSREYGYTF. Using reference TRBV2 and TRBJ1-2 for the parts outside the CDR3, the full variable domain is EPEVTQTPSHQVTQMGQEVILRCVPISNHLYFYWYRQILGQKVEFLVSFYNNEISEKSEIFDDQFSVERPDGSNFTLKIRSTKLEDSAMYFCASSREYGYTFGSGTRLTVV.